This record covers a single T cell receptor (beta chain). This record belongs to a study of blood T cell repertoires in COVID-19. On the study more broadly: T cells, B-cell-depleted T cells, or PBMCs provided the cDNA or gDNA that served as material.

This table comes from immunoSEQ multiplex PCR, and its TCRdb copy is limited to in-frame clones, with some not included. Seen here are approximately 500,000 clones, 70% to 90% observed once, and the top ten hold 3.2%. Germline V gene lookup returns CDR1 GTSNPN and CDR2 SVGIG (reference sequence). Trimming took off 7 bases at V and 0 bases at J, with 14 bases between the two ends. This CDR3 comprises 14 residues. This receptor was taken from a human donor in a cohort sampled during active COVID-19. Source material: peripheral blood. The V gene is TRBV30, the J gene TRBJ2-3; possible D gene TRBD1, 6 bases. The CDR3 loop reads CASITGSSTDTQYF. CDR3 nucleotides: TGTGCCTCCATTACAGGGTCTAGCACAGATACGCAGTATTTT.